The sample holds a few counts of the clone carrying this TCR beta chain. The data derive from a study of blood T cell repertoires in COVID-19. Generated by immunoSEQ multiplex PCR, the TCRdb table keeps only in-frame clones and is missing some. The table has some 190,000 clones, approximately 85% seen once. Between the trimmed V and J ends, which lost 8 bases and 4 bases, there was a span of 12 bases. The CDR3 extends over 13 amino acids. Germline CDR1 is SGHTA and CDR2 is FQGNSA. The sample consisted of peripheral blood. This chain links TRBV7-2 with TRBJ1-5; tentative D call: TRBD1 (5 bases). This sequence originates from a man aged 55 to 69 with acute or convalescent COVID-19. CDR3 protein: CASALSGNQPQHF. CDR3 nucleotides: TGTGCCAGCGCGCTTTCAGGGAATCAGCCCCAGCATTTT.